This passage covers 17 T cell receptor beta chains from one sample sequenced in a study of cytomegalovirus exposure and HLA in healthy donors. The PCR contained 60 Vbeta and 13 Jbeta primers. TCRdb's table, derived via immunoSEQ multiplex PCR, lists solely in-frame clones and lacks some. The sample includes approximately 80,000 clones. The specimen was PBMCs. These receptors were collected from a man aged 18 to 29 in good health and CMV-seropositive.

As to this clone: One junction end does not reproduce the germline sequence, and a read error may be involved. Other nucleotide sequences from this sample produce the same CDR3. CDR3 sequence: CASSIPDGKTEAFF. The CDR3 nucleotides read TGTGCCAGCAGCATCCCGGACGGGAAGACTGAAGCCTTCTTT. The V call is TRBV28, the J call TRBJ1-1; no definite D call. This CDR3 is built from 14 residues. CDR1 MDHEN and CDR2 SYDVKM come from the germline V gene.

The chain carries TRBV5-1 and TRBJ1-5; TRBD1 matches at 7 bases. V lost 4 bases, J lost 2 bases, and 12 bases stayed unmatched. CDR1 is SGHRS, CDR2 YFSETQ, per germline. The CDR3 is made up of 17 amino acids. The CDR3 protein is CASSPKDRYFCNQPQHF. CDR3 nucleotide sequence: TGCGCCAGCAGCCCAAAGGACAGGTACTTCTGCAATCAGCCCCAGCATTTT.

This chain links TRBV6-1 with TRBJ1-1; D remains unclear. V was shortened by 2 bases and J by 1 base, with 11 bases between the two germline ends. The CDR3 loop spans 15 amino acids. Germline-derived CDR1 and CDR2 are MNHNS and SASEGT. CDR3: CASSEIGLQNTEAFF. DNA of the CDR3: TGTGCCAGCAGTGAAATAGGACTTCAGAACACTGAAGCTTTCTTT.

The V gene is TRBV5-1, the J gene TRBJ2-7, with 11 bases matching TRBD2. Losses at the gene ends were 3 bases for V and 2 bases for J; bases not matched to a gene: 7. The germline CDR1 and CDR2 sequences are SGHRS and YFSETQ. This CDR3 is 16 amino acids long. In DNA, the CDR3 is TGCGCCAGCAGCTCTGGGACTAGCGGTTCCGCCTACGAGCAGTACTTC. As protein: CASSSGTSGSAYEQYF.

The chain couples TRBV4-2 to TRBJ1-1; D possibly corresponds to TRBD1 (6 bases). CDR1 is LGHNA and CDR2 is YNFKEQ in the germline V gene. The CDR3 spans 16 residues. V was clipped by 2 bases and J by 2 bases, with 15 bases between them. The CDR3 sequence: CASSQSNREGNTEAFF. In nucleotides, the CDR3 is TGTGCCAGCAGCCAATCCAACAGGGAGGGCAACACTGAAGCTTTCTTT.

For the CDR3, the DNA is TGTGCCAGCAGCACCCCGGGGGTCAGCGGTAGTGGGGAGCTGTTTTTT. The encoded protein is CASSTPGVSGSGELFF. The chain recombines TRBV28 with TRBJ2-2, with D possibly TRBD2 on 6 matching bases. The CDR3 sequence is 16 residues long. Trimming shortened V by 6 bases and J by 8 bases, and 22 bases separated the two germline ends. Germline V gene sequence: CDR1 MDHEN, CDR2 SYDVKM.

V gene TRBV10-3 combines with J gene TRBJ2-5; D uncertain. CDR3 length: 13 amino acids. Germline lookup yields CDR1 ENHRY and CDR2 SYGVKD. The V end lost 10 bases, the J end lost 2 bases, and 14 bases lay between the germline ends. In DNA form, the CDR3 reads TGTGCCACCTGTTTGGCCCTTCAAGAGACCCAGTACTTC. Its translation: CATCLALQETQYF.

J is TRBJ2-2 and V is TRBV5-5, with D unclear. The germline V and J ends were trimmed by 2 bases and 7 bases, with 15 bases remaining between them. CDR1 is SGHKS, CDR2 YYEKEE, per germline (reference sequence). The CDR3 sequence is 15 residues long. CDR3: CASSFEPLSVGELFF. The CDR3 nucleotides read TGTGCCAGCAGCTTCGAACCCCTATCCGTCGGGGAGCTGTTTTTT. Filled out from reference TRBV5-5 and TRBJ2-2, the complete variable domain reads DAGVTQSPTHLIKTRGQQVTLRCSPISGHKSVSWYQQVLGQGPQFIFQYYEKEERGRGNFPDRFSARQFPNYSSELNVNALLLGDSALYLCASSFEPLSVGELFFGEGSRLTVL.

This chain uses TRBV9 with TRBJ2-5, with 15 bases fitting TRBD2. V gave up 1 base and J gave up 5 bases; unmatched junction bases: 12. This CDR3 comprises 19 residues. The germline gives CDR1 SGDLS, CDR2 YYNGEE. The CDR3 nucleotides are TGTGCCAGCAGCGTACCGCCCGGACTAGCGGGAGGGCCATGGGAGACCCAGTACTTC. It yields the protein CASSVPPGLAGGPWETQYF.

The chain joins TRBV28 to TRBJ2-7; TRBD1 is a possible D gene (6 bases). CDR1 MDHEN and CDR2 SYDVKM come from the germline V gene. The ends were cut back, 7 bases at V and 0 bases at J, with 13 bases in the middle. This CDR3 is 14 amino acids long. CDR3 coding DNA: TGTGCCAGCAATCAGGGGACCCTCTCCTACGAGCAGTACTTC. This gives the protein CASNQGTLSYEQYF.

The J gene is TRBJ1-1, the V gene TRBV30; possible D gene TRBD1, 6 bases. CDR1 is GTSNPN, CDR2 SVGIG, per germline (reference sequence). CDR3 size: 14 residues. Deletions cut 3 bases from V and 2 bases from J, with 13 bases between. The CDR3 DNA is TGTGCCTGGAGGATACAGGGACTAAACACTGAAGCTTTCTTT. Translation gives CAWRIQGLNTEAFF.

Concerning this clone: Within the sample, other DNA sequences also encode this same CDR3. V gene TRBV9 combines with J gene TRBJ2-7; 7 positions match TRBD1. The junction had 2 bases not matched to a gene; V was cut back by 0 bases and J by 2 bases. Germline CDR1 and CDR2: SGDLS and YYNGEE. The CDR3 is 14 amino acids. The CDR3 coding sequence is TGTGCCAGCAGCGTAGGACAGGGTACCTACGAGCAGTACTTC. Its protein is CASSVGQGTYEQYF.

The V gene is TRBV6-5, the J gene TRBJ1-2, with 7 bases fitting TRBD1. Germline values: CDR1 MNHEY, CDR2 SVGAGI. This CDR3 comprises 13 residues. Trimming removed 2 bases from V and 8 bases from J; junction bases left unmatched: 5. As DNA, the CDR3 is TGTGCCAGCAGTTACCCGGCAGGGGGAGGCTACACCTTC. This codes for CASSYPAGGGYTF.

V and J are TRBV18 and TRBJ1-1, with D perhaps matching TRBD1 (5 bases). This CDR3 comprises 12 residues. CDR1 and CDR2 (germline): KGHSH, LQKENI. Trimming took off 3 bases at V and 10 bases at J, with 12 bases between the two ends. CDR3: CASSPCSGLAFF. The CDR3 region has the DNA TGTGCCAGCTCACCCTGTTCAGGGCTAGCTTTCTTT.

Regarding this clone: A junction end diverges from the germline sequence, so it may reflect a read error. The chain combines TRBV2 with TRBJ1-4; TRBD1 is a possible D gene (6 bases). CDR1 is SNHLY and CDR2 is FYNNEI in the germline V gene. The CDR3 is made up of 16 amino acids. The CDR3 DNA follows: TGTGCCAGCAGTGAAGACGTGGGGGCAACGAATGAAAAACTGTTTTTT. This gives the protein CASSEDVGATNEKLFF. Looking up the rest from reference TRBV2 and TRBJ1-4 gives the full variable domain: EPEVTQTPSHQVTQMGQEVILRCVPISNHLYFYWYRQILGQKVEFLVSFYNNEISEKSEIFDDQFSVERPDGSNFTLKIRSTKLEDSAMYFCASSEDVGATNEKLFFGSGTQLSVL.

The gene calls are TRBV5-4 and TRBJ2-5, with 7 bases aligning to TRBD1. This CDR3 region has 14 residues. CDR1 is SGHNT, CDR2 YYREEE, per germline (reference sequence). Unmatched junction bases numbered 3, after V lost 0 bases and J lost 4 bases. The CDR3 bases are TGTGCCAGCAGCTTGGAAGGGGGCCGAGAGACCCAGTACTTC. This sequence encodes CASSLEGGRETQYF.

V usage is TRBV6-1 and J usage is TRBJ2-7; D possibly corresponds to TRBD2 (5 bases). Deletions cut 7 bases from V and 2 bases from J, with 15 bases between. CDR1 is MNHNS, CDR2 SASEGT, per germline. CDR3 size: 14 residues. CDR3 nucleotide sequence: TGTGCCAGCACAGGCCGGGGTGATCCCTACGAGCAGTACTTC. As protein: CASTGRGDPYEQYF.